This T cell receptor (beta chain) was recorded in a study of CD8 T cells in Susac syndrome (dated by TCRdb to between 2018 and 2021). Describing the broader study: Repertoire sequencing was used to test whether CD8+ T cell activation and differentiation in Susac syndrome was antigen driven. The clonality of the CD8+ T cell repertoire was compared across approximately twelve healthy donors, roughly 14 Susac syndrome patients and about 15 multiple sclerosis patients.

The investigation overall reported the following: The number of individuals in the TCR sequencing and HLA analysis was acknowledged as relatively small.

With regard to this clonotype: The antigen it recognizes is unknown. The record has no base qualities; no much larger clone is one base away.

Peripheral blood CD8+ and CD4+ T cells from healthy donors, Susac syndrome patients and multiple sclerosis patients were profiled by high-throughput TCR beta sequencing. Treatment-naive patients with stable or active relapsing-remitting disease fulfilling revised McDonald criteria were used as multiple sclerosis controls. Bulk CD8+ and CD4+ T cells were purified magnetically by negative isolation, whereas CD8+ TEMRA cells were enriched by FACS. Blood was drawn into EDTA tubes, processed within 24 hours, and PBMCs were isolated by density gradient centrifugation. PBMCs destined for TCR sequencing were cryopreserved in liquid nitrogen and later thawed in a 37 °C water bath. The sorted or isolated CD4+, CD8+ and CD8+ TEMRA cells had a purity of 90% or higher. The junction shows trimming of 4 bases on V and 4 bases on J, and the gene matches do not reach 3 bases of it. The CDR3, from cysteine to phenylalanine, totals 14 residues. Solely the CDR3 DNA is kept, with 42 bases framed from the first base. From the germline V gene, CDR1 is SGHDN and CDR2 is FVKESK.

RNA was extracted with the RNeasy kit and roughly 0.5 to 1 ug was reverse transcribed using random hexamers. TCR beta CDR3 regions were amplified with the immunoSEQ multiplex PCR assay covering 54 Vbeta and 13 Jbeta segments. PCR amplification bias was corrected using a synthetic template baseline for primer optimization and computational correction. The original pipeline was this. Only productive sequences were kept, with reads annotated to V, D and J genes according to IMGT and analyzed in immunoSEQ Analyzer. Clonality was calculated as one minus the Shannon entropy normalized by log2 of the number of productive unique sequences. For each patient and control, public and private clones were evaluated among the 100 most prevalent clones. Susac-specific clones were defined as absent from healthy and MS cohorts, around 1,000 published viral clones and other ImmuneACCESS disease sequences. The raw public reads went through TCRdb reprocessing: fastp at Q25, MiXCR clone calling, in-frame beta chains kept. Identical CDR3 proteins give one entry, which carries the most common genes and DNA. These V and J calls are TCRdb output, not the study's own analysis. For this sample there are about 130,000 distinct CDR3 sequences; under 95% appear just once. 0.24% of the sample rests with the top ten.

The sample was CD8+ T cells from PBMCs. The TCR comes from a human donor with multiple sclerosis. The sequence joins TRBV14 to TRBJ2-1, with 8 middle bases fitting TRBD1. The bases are TGTGCCAGCAGCCCCTGGACAGGGTACAATGAGCAGTTCTTC. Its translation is CASSPWTGYNEQFF.